The sequence of this TCR beta chain was determined in a study of cytomegalovirus exposure and HLA in healthy donors. Study at large: Sequencing of 180 million or so T cells in an earlier analysis found around 100 million unique TCR beta sequences. HLA-typed donors were the source of about 85 million unique TCRs, which an early data release held. Notes on the study in general: The authors considered a cluster of highly shared sequence variants likely to be a sequencing artifact. Later analysis identified a missense DCLRE1C variant that was linked to TCR beta V- and J-gene trimming.

The study ran its PCR with 60 Vbeta and 13 Jbeta primers. Repertoires were generated with immunoSEQ multiplex PCR, while TCRdb's copy carries only in-frame clones and drops some. The sample has 130,000 to 150,000 clones, roughly three quarters seen once; the top ten hold approximately 6.3%. Comment on this clone: Antigen specificity is unknown.

Germline values: CDR1 SGHTA, CDR2 FQGTGA. The J segment lost 5 bases and the V segment lost 5 bases, leaving 6 bases of the junction unmatched. The CDR3 runs to 16 residues. The origin of this receptor is a woman aged 40 to 50 in good health and CMV-seropositive. Sequenced: PBMCs. This chain links TRBV7-3 with TRBJ2-3, with 14 nucleotides matching TRBD2. The CDR3 region has the DNA TGTGCCAGCAGCGCTCGACTAGCGGGGGGGAGAGATACGCAGTATTTT. Its translation is CASSARLAGGRDTQYF.